The 3 T cell receptor beta chains presented below share a single source sample, sequenced in a study of regulatory and conventional T cells in RAG deficiency. Profiling relied on immunoSEQ multiplex PCR, and the TCRdb table lists in-frame clones only, not all of them. The sample contains around 30,000 clones, 89% of which appear only once. These data also featured in a second study, about regulatory T cells. This second report adds: Amplification used 52 TRBV primers and 13 TRBJ primers.

The sample was CD8+ T cells sorted from blood. These receptors were taken from a human donor in good health.

The rearrangement joins TRBV5-1 to TRBJ2-5, with D perhaps matching TRBD1 (6 bases). Trimming took 3 bases from V and 2 from J, leaving 11 bases between them. In germline, CDR1 is SGHRS, CDR2 YFSETQ. The CDR3 extends over 14 amino acids. DNA for the CDR3: TGCGCCAGCAGCTCAGGGGCCGTGCAAGAGACCCAGTACTTC. As protein: CASSSGAVQETQYF.

This clone was detected only a few times. The gene calls are TRBV9 and TRBJ1-2; TRBD1 aligns across 8 bases. This CDR3 comprises 15 residues. The germline CDR1 and CDR2 sequences are SGDLS and YYNGEE. V gave up 0 bases and J gave up 3 bases; unmatched junction bases: 4. CDR3 amino acids: CASSVGAGGDYGYTF. DNA for the CDR3: TGTGCCAGCAGCGTAGGGGCAGGGGGCGACTATGGCTACACCTTC.

This chain joins TRBV5-4 and TRBJ2-5, with a possible D match to TRBD2 (7 bases). The CDR3 spans 15 residues. Germline values: CDR1 SGHNT, CDR2 YYREEE (reference sequence). The ends were cut back, 4 bases at V and 4 bases at J, with 17 bases in the middle. CDR3 in DNA: TGTGCCAGCAGCCCCGATGGGGGGGCCCGAGAGACCCAGTACTTC. Translating gives CASSPDGGARETQYF.